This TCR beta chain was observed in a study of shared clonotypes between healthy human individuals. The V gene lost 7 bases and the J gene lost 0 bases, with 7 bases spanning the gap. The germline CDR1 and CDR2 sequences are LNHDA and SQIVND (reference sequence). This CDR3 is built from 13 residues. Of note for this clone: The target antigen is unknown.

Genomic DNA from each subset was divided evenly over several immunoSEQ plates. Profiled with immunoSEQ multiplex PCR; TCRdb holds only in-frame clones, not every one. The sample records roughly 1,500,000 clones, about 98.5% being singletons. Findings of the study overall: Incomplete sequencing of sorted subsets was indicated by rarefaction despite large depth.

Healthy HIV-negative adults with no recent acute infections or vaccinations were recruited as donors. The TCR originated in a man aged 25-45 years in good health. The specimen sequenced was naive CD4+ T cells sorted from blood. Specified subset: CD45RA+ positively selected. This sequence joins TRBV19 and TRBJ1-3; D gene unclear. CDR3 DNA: TGTGCCAGTAAAGGTCACTCTGGAAACACCATATATTTT. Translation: CASKGHSGNTIYF.